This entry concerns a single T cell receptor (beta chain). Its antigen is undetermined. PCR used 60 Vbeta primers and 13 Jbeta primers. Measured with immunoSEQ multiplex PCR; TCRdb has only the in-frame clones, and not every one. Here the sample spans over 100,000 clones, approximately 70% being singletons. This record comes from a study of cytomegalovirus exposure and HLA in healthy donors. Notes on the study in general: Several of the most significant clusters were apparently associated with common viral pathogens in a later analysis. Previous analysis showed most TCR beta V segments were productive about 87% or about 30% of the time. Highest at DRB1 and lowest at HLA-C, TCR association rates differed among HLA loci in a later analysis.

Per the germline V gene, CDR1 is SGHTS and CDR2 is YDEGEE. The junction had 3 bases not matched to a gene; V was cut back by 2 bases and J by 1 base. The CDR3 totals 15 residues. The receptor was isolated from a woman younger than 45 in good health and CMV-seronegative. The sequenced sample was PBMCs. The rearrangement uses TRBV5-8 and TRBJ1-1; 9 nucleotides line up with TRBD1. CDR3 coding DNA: TGTGCCAGCAGCTTAACGGGACAGGGGAACACTGAAGCTTTCTTT. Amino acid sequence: CASSLTGQGNTEAFF.